This entry concerns a single T cell receptor beta chain. Its antigen remains unidentified. Allogeneic regulatory or mature dendritic cells were co-cultured for approximately 5 days with CFSE-labeled sorted T cells at 1:10. Clones were read by immunoSEQ multiplex PCR, and TCRdb kept only the in-frame ones, dropping some. The sample has about 7,100 clones; less than 75% are singletons. These data are taken from a study of regulatory dendritic cells for organ transplantation. As for the study in general: Regulatory dendritic cells were monocyte-derived, receiving vitamin D3 on days 0 and 4 and IL-10 on day 4.

General observations from the study: Regulatory dendritic cells appeared to expand memory CD8+ clones less than mature ones. The most alloreactive TCR clonotypes were found in resting memory CD8+ cells. Memory T cells were less diverse than naive, with memory CD8+ most oligoclonal.

Trimming stripped 5 bases from V and 5 bases from J, with 12 bases between. The CDR3 loop spans 12 amino acids. Germline CDR1 SQVTM, CDR2 ANQGSEA. V and J are TRBV29-1 and TRBJ2-5; the D gene is possibly TRBD2 (6 bases). The sequence derives from a human donor in good health. The sequencing input was memory CD4+ T cells from blood cultured with dendritic cells. Documented subset: CD45RO+ memory T cells. In DNA form, the CDR3 reads TGCAGCGTTACGGCGGGGCGGGAGACCCAGTACTTC. It encodes CSVTAGRETQYF.